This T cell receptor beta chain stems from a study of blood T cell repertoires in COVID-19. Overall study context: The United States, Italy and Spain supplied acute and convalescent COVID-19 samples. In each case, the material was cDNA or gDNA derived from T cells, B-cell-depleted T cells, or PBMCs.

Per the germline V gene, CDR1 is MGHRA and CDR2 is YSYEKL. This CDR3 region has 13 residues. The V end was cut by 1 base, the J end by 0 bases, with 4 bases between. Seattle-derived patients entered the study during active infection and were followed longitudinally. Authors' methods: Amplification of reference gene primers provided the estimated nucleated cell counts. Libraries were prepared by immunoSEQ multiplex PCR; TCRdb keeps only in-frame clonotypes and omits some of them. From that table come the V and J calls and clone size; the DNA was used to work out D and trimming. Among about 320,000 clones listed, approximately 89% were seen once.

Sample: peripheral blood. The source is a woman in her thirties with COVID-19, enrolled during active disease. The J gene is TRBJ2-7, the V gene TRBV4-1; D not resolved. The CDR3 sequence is CASSQAYSYEQYF. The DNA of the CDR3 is TGCGCCAGCAGCCAAGCGTACTCCTACGAGCAGTACTTC.